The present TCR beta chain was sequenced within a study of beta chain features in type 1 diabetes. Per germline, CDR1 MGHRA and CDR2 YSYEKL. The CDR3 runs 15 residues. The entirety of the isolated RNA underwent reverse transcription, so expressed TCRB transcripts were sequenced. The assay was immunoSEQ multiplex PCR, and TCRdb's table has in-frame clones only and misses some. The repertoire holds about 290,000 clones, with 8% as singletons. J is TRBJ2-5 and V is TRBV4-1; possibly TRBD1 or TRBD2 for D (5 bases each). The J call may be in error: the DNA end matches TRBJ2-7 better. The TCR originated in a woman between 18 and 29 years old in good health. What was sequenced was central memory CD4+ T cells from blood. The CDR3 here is CASSPRGAPIYEQYF. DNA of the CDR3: TGCGCCAGCAGCCCCAGAGGGGCGCCTATATACGAGCAGTACTTC.